The rows below give T cell receptor beta chains drawn from one sample of a study of beta chain features in type 1 diabetes. Produced via immunoSEQ multiplex PCR; TCRdb's table is partial and in-frame only. The sample holds 160,000 or so clones, roughly 10% seen once. The specimen was central memory CD4+ T cells from blood. These receptors were collected from a woman aged 30 to 39 with type 1 diabetes. Both conserved end residues are part of each CDR3.

j_gene: TRBJ1-4; v_gene: TRBV29-1; CDR3aa: CSVVAQNEKLFF
j_gene: TRBJ2-1; v_gene: TRBV27; CDR3aa: CASSSGVNEQFF
j_gene: TRBJ2-3; v_gene: TRBV4-2; CDR3aa: CASSLAGGGTDTQYF
j_gene: TRBJ2-1; v_gene: TRBV19; CDR3aa: CASSIDEREGIEQFF
j_gene: TRBJ1-2; v_gene: TRBV5-4; CDR3aa: CASSSAPAANYGYTF
j_gene: TRBJ1-1; v_gene: TRBV5-1; CDR3aa: CASSPRRDREAFF
j_gene: TRBJ1-2; v_gene: TRBV7-9; CDR3aa: CASSLLTGTGYTF
j_gene: TRBJ2-1; v_gene: TRBV30; CDR3aa: CAWSRLGLAGSEQFF
j_gene: TRBJ2-1; v_gene: TRBV2; CDR3aa: CASTSGLRSSYNEQFF
j_gene: TRBJ2-3; v_gene: TRBV28; CDR3aa: CASSPDRARSDTQYF
j_gene: TRBJ1-1; v_gene: TRBV7-3; CDR3aa: CASSLGGANTEAFF
j_gene: TRBJ2-1; v_gene: TRBV6-6; CDR3aa: CASSSGRNNEQFF
j_gene: TRBJ1-2; v_gene: TRBV28; CDR3aa: CASSGQGGVYGYTF
j_gene: TRBJ1-2; v_gene: TRBV5-1; CDR3aa: CASRFQTGVYGYTF
j_gene: TRBJ2-7; v_gene: TRBV7-9; CDR3aa: CASTGAVSSYEQYF
j_gene: TRBJ2-3; v_gene: TRBV4-2; CDR3aa: CASSSPQGPDTQYF
j_gene: TRBJ2-2; v_gene: TRBV7-2; CDR3aa: CASSLEEAGGTGELFF
j_gene: TRBJ2-2; v_gene: TRBV7-3; CDR3aa: CASSPRLGHTNTGELFF
j_gene: TRBJ1-2; v_gene: TRBV7-9; CDR3aa: CASSDGTGGGVDYGYTF
j_gene: TRBJ2-7; v_gene: TRBV28; CDR3aa: CASTSRMGRGYGEQYF
j_gene: TRBJ1-2; v_gene: TRBV28; CDR3aa: CASSISPAGNYGYTF
j_gene: TRBJ2-7; v_gene: TRBV19; CDR3aa: CATRTSGGHSYEQYF
j_gene: TRBJ2-2; v_gene: TRBV2; CDR3aa: CASIEQTNTGELFF
j_gene: TRBJ2-7; v_gene: TRBV21-1; CDR3aa: CASSKVGSSYEQYF
j_gene: TRBJ1-2; v_gene: TRBV15; CDR3aa: CATSRDYQGRRGYTF
j_gene: TRBJ2-1; v_gene: TRBV5-1; CDR3aa: CASSSDGGTYNEQFF
j_gene: TRBJ2-3; v_gene: TRBV4-1; CDR3aa: CASSHERGLTDTQYF
j_gene: TRBJ1-4; v_gene: TRBV7-9; CDR3aa: CASSFGGREKLFF
j_gene: TRBJ1-5; v_gene: TRBV2; CDR3aa: CASSDGSSRGHQPQHF